A selection of T cell receptor beta chains follows, all from one sample in a study of blood T cells in healthy people across ages. One entry per CDR3 protein results from TCRdb running MiXCR on the 5' RACE reads. The sample includes approximately 350,000 distinct CDR3 sequences, about half seen only once; the top ten take around 53%. The sample taken for sequencing was blood. Every receptor here comes from a man aged 60-69 years in good health. The CDR3 runs from the conserved cysteine through the conserved F or W. Expanded clones are given a class, and other clones once, few, many or no size at all.

length,V,size,J,CDR3
12,TRBV28,-,TRBJ2-1,CASAGVLDEQFF
16,TRBV7-9,-,TRBJ2-5,CASSLAAGGPQETQYF
16,TRBV21-1,-,TRBJ2-2,CASSCPVQGNTGELFF
14,TRBV4-3,-,TRBJ2-5,CASSQGQGAWEQYF
13,TRBV20-1,-,TRBJ2-7,CSARGGSAGAEFF
16,TRBV7-2,-,TRBJ2-1,CASSSLAGAAQTEQFF
13,TRBV7-3,-,TRBJ1-1,CASSLTLRAEAFF
16,TRBV20-1,few,TRBJ2-3,CSARGPHRGSTDTQYF
13,TRBV9,few,TRBJ2-3,CASRGGGTDTQYF
14,TRBV11-2,-,-,CASSWTGDYNEQYF
17,TRBV4-2,-,TRBJ2-5,CASSQDSLAEVSDEQYF
18,TRBV7-7,few,TRBJ2-3,CASSPGAPSGGVPDTQYF
14,TRBV29-1,-,TRBJ2-1,CSVPRDRGTNEQFF
15,TRBV5-1,-,TRBJ2-1,CASSVQGGGYNEQFF
15,TRBV7-8,-,TRBJ2-1,CASSLGLAGVDEQFF
15,TRBV2,-,TRBJ2-3,CASSEPSGGPDTQYF
15,TRBV20-1,-,TRBJ2-1,CSAIRLVISHNEQFF
19,TRBV20-1,-,TRBJ2-7,CSARSGRLHRDRGLYEQYF
12,TRBV28,few,TRBJ1-2,CASSSAAYGYTF
15,TRBV4-3,-,TRBJ1-2,CASSQMGRGRVGYTF
16,TRBV5-1,-,TRBJ2-3,CASSLVGGSGTDTQYF
15,TRBV27,-,TRBJ2-5,CASTVYTSGQETQYF
12,TRBV27,-,TRBJ2-1,CATAGAGNEQFF
15,TRBV20-1,many,TRBJ2-1,CSARALSGSYNEQFF
17,TRBV4-2,-,TRBJ2-1,CASSLPRDRSSYNEQFF
17,TRBV15,few,TRBJ2-4,CATSRDAGYLAKNIQYF
17,TRBV5-5,-,TRBJ1-5,CASSRSTGGNSNQPQHF
11,TRBV10-3,many,TRBJ2-7,CATTDSHEQYF
15,TRBV12-3/TRBV12-4,-,TRBJ2-3,CASIPSGVGTDTQYF